This T cell receptor beta chain was documented in a study of blood T cell repertoires in COVID-19. The wider study: The United States, Italy and Spain provided the acute and convalescent COVID-19 samples. T cells, B-cell-depleted T cells, or PBMCs provided the cDNA or gDNA that served as material.

CDR3 length: 17 residues. CDR1 is ENHRY and CDR2 is SYGVKD in the germline V gene. J gave up 14 bases and V 5 bases, and 17 bases lay outside the gene matches. Authors' analysis steps: The authors estimated nucleated cell counts from reference gene primer amplification. TCRdb's table, derived via immunoSEQ multiplex PCR, lists solely in-frame clones and lacks some. V, J and clone size are those of that table, while D and trimming were read from the DNA. The repertoire holds under 250,000 clones, with over 75% as singletons. Seattle cases were enrolled at active infection and followed longitudinally. The chain recombines TRBV10-3 with TRBJ2-1, with 14 bases that match TRBD2. The receptor comes from a man aged 50 or older with COVID-19, enrolled during active disease. Sequencing was performed on peripheral blood. The CDR3 region has the DNA TGTGCCATCAGTACTAACAGACTAGCGGGAGGGCCAGTCATAGAGTTCTTC. Its protein is CAISTNRLAGGPVIEFF.